Below, 2 T cell receptor beta chains from the same sample are listed, as sequenced in a study of blood T cells in healthy people across ages. A sample-barcoded 5' primer and a J-beta primer mix were used in a second PCR of about 6 to 12 cycles. MiXCR was run by TCRdb on the 5' RACE reads, yielding one entry per CDR3 protein. The data hold 650,000 to 950,000 distinct CDR3 sequences, with approximately 48% observed a single time. The sample comprised blood. These receptors were obtained from a man between 60 and 75 years old in good health.

The V call is TRBV6-1, the J call TRBJ2-3, with 7 positions matching TRBD1. Germline loops: CDR1 MNHNS, CDR2 SASEGT. The CDR3 has 14 amino acids. Trimming removed 4 bases from V and 2 bases from J; junction bases left unmatched: 3. The CDR3 DNA sequence: TGTGCCAGCAGTGGGGACAGAACCACAGATACGCAGTATTTT. It translates to CASSGDRTTDTQYF.

Here the CDR3 reads CASSIWSIRDTQYF. The CDR3 nucleotides are TGTGCCAGTAGTATCTGGTCTATTCGTGATACGCAGTATTTT. The V call is TRBV19, the J call TRBJ2-3, with D unclear. Trimming took off 3 bases at V and 6 bases at J, with 13 bases between the two ends. This CDR3 has 14 residues. CDR1 and CDR2 (germline): LNHDA, SQIVND (reference sequence). The full variable domain, its missing parts supplied by reference TRBV19 and TRBJ2-3, is DGGITQSPKYLFRKEGQNVTLSCEQNLNHDAMYWYRQDPGQGLRLIYYSQIVNDFQKGDIAEGYSVSREKKESFPLTVTSAQKNPTAFYLCASSIWSIRDTQYFGPGTRLTVL.